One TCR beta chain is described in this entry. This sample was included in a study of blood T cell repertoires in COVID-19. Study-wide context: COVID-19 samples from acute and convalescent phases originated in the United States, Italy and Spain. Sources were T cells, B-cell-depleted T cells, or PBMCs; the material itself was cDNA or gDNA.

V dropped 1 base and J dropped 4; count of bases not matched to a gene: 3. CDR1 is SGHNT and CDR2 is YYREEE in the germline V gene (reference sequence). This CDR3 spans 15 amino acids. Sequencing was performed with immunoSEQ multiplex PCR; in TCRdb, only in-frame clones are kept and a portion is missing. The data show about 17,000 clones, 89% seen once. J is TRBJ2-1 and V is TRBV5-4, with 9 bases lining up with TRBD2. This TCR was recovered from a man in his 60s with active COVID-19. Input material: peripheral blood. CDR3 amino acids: CASSLSSGAYNEQFF. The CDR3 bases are TGTGCCAGCAGCTTGTCTAGCGGGGCTTACAATGAGCAGTTCTTC.